The TCR beta chain described here comes from a study of CD8+ T cells in alopecia areata. Background on the study: Those treated were given oral tofacitinib at 5 to 10 mg twice daily. By percentage of affected scalp area, the severity of treated patients was scored. Overall study findings and caveats: Scalp clonality, together with expanded CD8+ clones among the top 100, fell significantly with tofacitinib.

The V gene lost 3 bases and the J gene lost 0 bases, with 9 bases spanning the gap. The germline V gene encodes CDR1 SGHRS and CDR2 YFSETQ. This CDR3 comprises 14 residues. After isolation, RNA underwent reverse transcription to generate cDNA as the sequencing template. Libraries were prepared by immunoSEQ multiplex PCR; TCRdb keeps only in-frame clonotypes and omits some of them. Here the sample spans 200,000 to 250,000 clones, 64% being singletons. Treatment reported: oral pan-JAK inhibitor, 5-10 mg twice daily. Peripheral blood and lesional scalp punch biopsies were taken from alopecia areata patients. A remark on this clone: Its antigen is not known.

Sequenced here: CD4+ T cells sorted from blood, sampled at week 4, from a patient treated with tofacitinib. This chain connects TRBV5-1 to TRBJ1-2; D is unresolved. The receptor was isolated from a human donor with alopecia areata. CDR3 residues: CASSSDGANYGYTF. CDR3 coding DNA: TGCGCCAGCAGCTCGGACGGAGCTAACTATGGCTACACCTTC. Combining the CDR3 with reference TRBV5-1 and TRBJ1-2 gives the whole variable domain KAGVTQTPRYLIKTRGQQVTLSCSPISGHRSVSWYQQTPGQGLQFLFEYFSETQRNKGNFPGRFSGRQFSNSRSEMNVSTLELGDSALYLCASSSDGANYGYTFGSGTRLTVV.